The 15 T cell receptor beta chains given below trace back to one sample, sequenced in a study of T cells in localized non-small cell lung cancer. TCRdb keeps only in-frame clones here, not all; method: immunoSEQ multiplex PCR. The sample has approximately 16,000 clones, around 85% seen once. The material was peripheral blood, obtained before any cancer treatment. Receptor source: a female donor older than 55 with stage I squamous cell lung carcinoma.

The CDR3 here is CATRLPVMNTEAFF. The CDR3 DNA reads as TGTGCCACCAGATTGCCGGTCATGAACACTGAAGCTTTCTTT. This chain uses TRBV15 with TRBJ1-1; no definite D call. Germline assignment: CDR1 LNHNV and CDR2 YYDKDF (reference sequence). This CDR3 comprises 14 residues. V lost 6 bases and J lost 0, with 11 bases in between.

V is TRBV11-3 and J is TRBJ2-1; 7 bases map to TRBD1. J lost 9 bases, V lost 2 bases, and 4 bases had no gene match. In germline, CDR1 is SGHNT, CDR2 YENEEA. This CDR3 spans 13 amino acids. The CDR3 DNA reads TGTGCCAGCAGCTTAACAGGGGCAGGTGAGCAGTTCTTC. Amino acid sequence: CASSLTGAGEQFF.

The gene calls are TRBV6-1 and TRBJ1-1; tentatively, D is TRBD1 (5 bases). V lost 3 bases to trimming and J lost 5 bases, with 13 bases between them. Germline CDR1 MNHNS, CDR2 SASEGT. CDR3 length: 14 residues. The CDR3, as DNA: TGTGCCAGCAGTGACCGGCGGGGCGTAACTGAAGCTTTCTTT. It translates to CASSDRRGVTEAFF.

This clone was counted a single time. The V call is TRBV5-4, the J call TRBJ1-2; no definite D call. The V gene lost 3 bases and the J gene lost 2 bases, with 5 bases spanning the gap. Germline V gene lookup returns CDR1 SGHNT and CDR2 YYREEE (reference sequence). The CDR3 length is 12 residues. The CDR3 is CASSSRNYGYTF. Here the CDR3 DNA reads TGTGCCAGCAGCTCGCGAAACTATGGCTACACCTTC.

This rearrangement joins TRBV2 to TRBJ1-5; 8 positions agree with TRBD1. The CDR3 length is 14 residues. CDR1 is SNHLY, CDR2 FYNNEI, per germline. With 7 bases clipped from V and 2 bases from J, the junction kept 4 bases outside the gene matches. This chain's CDR3 is CASNDRGGNQPQHF. As DNA, the CDR3 is TGTGCCAGCAACGACAGGGGTGGCAATCAGCCCCAGCATTTT.

V gene TRBV7-9 combines with J gene TRBJ2-1, with a possible D match to TRBD2 (6 bases). V was shortened by 5 bases and J by 5 bases, with 22 bases between the two germline ends. The CDR3 totals 17 residues. CDR1 and CDR2 from the germline V gene are SEHNR and FQNEAQ (reference sequence). The CDR3 DNA follows: TGTGCCAGCAGCGCCTTATCGCTAGAGCGGGTGGACAATGAGCAGTTCTTC. Its translation: CASSALSLERVDNEQFF.

V and J are TRBV5-4 and TRBJ2-3; D not resolved. The V gene lost 0 bases and the J gene lost 1 base, with 3 bases spanning the gap. This CDR3 is built from 13 residues. The germline V gene has CDR1 SGHNT and CDR2 YYREEE (reference sequence). The CDR3, as DNA: TGTGCCAGCAGCTTGGAGGGCACAGATACGCAGTATTTT. Translation: CASSLEGTDTQYF.

In DNA form, the CDR3 reads TGCGCCAGCAGCGAGACACCCCCGGGACTGAACACTGAAGCTTTCTTT. Translating gives CASSETPPGLNTEAFF. This chain connects TRBV5-1 to TRBJ1-1, with a weak D call TRBD1 (5 bases). Germline CDR1 is SGHRS and CDR2 is YFSETQ. CDR3 length: 16 residues. Trimming shortened V by 4 bases and J by 0 bases, and 16 bases separated the two germline ends.

V and J are TRBV5-1 and TRBJ2-1; D gene uncertain. Trimming shortened V by 4 bases and J by 3 bases, and 11 bases separated the two germline ends. The CDR3 is 14 residues long. Germline values: CDR1 SGHRS, CDR2 YFSETQ. CDR3 residues: CASSAPTGYNEQFF. The CDR3 DNA reads as TGCGCCAGCAGCGCACCCACGGGCTACAATGAGCAGTTCTTC.

The rearrangement links TRBV7-9 to TRBJ1-1; TRBD1 agrees at 9 bases. V was clipped by 4 bases and J by 5 bases; unmatched bases: 5. Germline assignment: CDR1 SEHNR and CDR2 FQNEAQ (reference sequence). The CDR3 loop spans 14 amino acids. The CDR3 bases are TGTGCCAGCAGCTCGACAGGGGGTAGGACTGAAGCTTTCTTT. Protein product: CASSSTGGRTEAFF.

The CDR3 region is CASSLSRNHNQPQHF. The CDR3 region has the DNA TGTGCCAGCAGTTTATCCCGGAATCATAATCAGCCCCAGCATTTT. J is TRBJ1-5 and V is TRBV27, with D hard to call. The germline V gene has CDR1 MNHEY and CDR2 SMNVEV (reference sequence). V shed 0 bases and J shed 4 bases, with 10 bases lying between them. This CDR3 has 15 residues.

The J gene is TRBJ1-6, the V gene TRBV2; D possibly corresponds to TRBD1 (5 bases). The ends were cut back, 4 bases at V and 9 bases at J, with 13 bases in the middle. Germline CDR1 reads SNHLY; CDR2 reads FYNNEI. The CDR3 totals 14 residues. CDR3 nucleotide sequence: TGTGCCAGCAGTGTCAGGCAGGGTGGTTCACCCCTCCACTTT. Residues: CASSVRQGGSPLHF.

Details on this clone: Other DNA sequences in this sample translate to the same CDR3. This chain connects TRBV6-5 to TRBJ2-7; no definite D call. This CDR3 region has 14 residues. V lost 6 bases to trimming and J lost 5 bases, with 17 bases between them. Germline assignment: CDR1 MNHEY and CDR2 SVGAGI. CDR3 protein: CASRKDPLRDEQYF. The CDR3 DNA reads as TGTGCCAGCAGAAAGGACCCCTTAAGGGACGAGCAGTACTTC.

The rearrangement links TRBV14 to TRBJ1-1; no firm D call. V gave up 2 bases and J gave up 8 bases, with 6 bases separating them. Germline V lookup: CDR1 SGHDN, CDR2 FVKESK. This CDR3 is built from 11 residues. CDR3 sequence (DNA): TGTGCCAGCAGCCAATGGTTAGAAGCTTTCTTT. This encodes CASSQWLEAFF.

The genes are TRBV5-8 and TRBJ2-5; 10 bases map to TRBD1. V was clipped by 4 bases and J by 4 bases; unmatched bases: 7. Germline-derived CDR1 and CDR2 are SGHTS and YDEGEE. The CDR3 runs to 15 residues. Written as DNA, the CDR3 is TGTGCCAGCAGCCCTGACGACAGGGGGCGAGAGACCCAGTACTTC. Translation gives CASSPDDRGRETQYF.